Sequencing of this T cell receptor (beta chain) was carried out in a study of blood T cells in healthy people across ages (dated by TCRdb to between 2014 and 2017). Some background on the complete study: In model experiments, template switching captured about one uniquely barcoded TCR beta cDNA molecule for every two T cells. To track age-related changes in TCR beta repertoire diversity, the study relied on deep sequencing normalized with unique cDNA molecular identifiers. The donors were split into four age groups: young (average 16 years), middle-aged (roughly 42), aged (about 62) and long-lived (under 90). To avoid experimental bias, donors of different ages were distributed randomly across sequencing lanes. Two additional independent replicas of 1 million unique cDNA reads from the same blood draw were analyzed for two donors (one aged 18 to 30 and one aged 80 or older). What the work shows at the level of the full study, not this receptor alone: Estimates of total diversity based on one million sequenced T cells were considered lower bounds and underestimates. Observed TCR beta diversity per million T cells fell roughly linearly with age, and a significant reduction was already apparent by age roughly 40. The long-lived group showed more naive CD4+ T cells, fewer expanded clones and increased TCR diversity than the aged group, suggesting age selection. There was a strong correlation between observed TCR beta diversity and the percentage of naive T cells measured by flow cytometry. Because profiling used bulk unsorted PBMCs, naive and antigen-experienced compartments could not be compared conclusively. Because donor CMV infection status was unknown, age-related changes in expanded clonotypes were potentially confounded.

Donors were a few dozen systemically healthy Caucasian individuals from Russia aged roughly 6 to 90 years. Approximately 9.3 milliliters of peripheral blood were collected from each donor into EDTA-treated Vacutainer tubes. Ficoll-Paque density-gradient centrifugation was used to isolate PBMCs, with at least 7 million per sample. Trizol reagent was used to extract total RNA from PBMCs, with at least 5.5 micrograms per sample. For every donor, an aliquot of PBMCs went through flow cytometry to measure the percentages of naive CD45RAhigh/CD27high T cells. The CDR3 measures 12 amino acids from cysteine to phenylalanine. Solely the CDR3 DNA is kept, with 36 bases framed from the first base. As encoded in the germline V gene, CDR1 is MDHEN while CDR2 is SYDVKM. V drops 5 bases and J drops 9 bases, leaving 14 bases in between. The library relied on 5' RACE. Sequencing relied on an Illumina HiSeq 2500. A second PCR of roughly 7 to 11 cycles was performed with a sample-barcoded 5' primer and a J-beta primer mix. A template-switch 5' adaptor carrying 12 random nucleotides introduced a unique molecular identifier onto each TCR beta cDNA molecule. Each sample yielded at least 3 million CDR3-containing paired-end reads. The Mint cDNA synthesis kit, primed by a TRBC-specific oligonucleotide, was used to synthesize first-strand cDNA from all RNA. After uracil-DNA glycosylase treatment, a first 18-cycle PCR used universal primers M1SS and BC2_uni_R on all cDNA. In the original analysis: Each sample was normalized by randomly selecting 1 million high-quality reads, each carrying a distinct molecular identifier. Reads with shared molecular identifiers were discarded instead of being binned into consensus sequences. MiTCR, run with a Q25 quality threshold and the strictest error-elimination algorithm, handled CDR3 identification, clonotype clustering and error correction. A nonparametric unseen species model with Euler transformation was used to estimate lower-bound total TCR beta diversity. TCRdb reran the public reads through fastp at Q25 and MiXCR, keeping productive beta chains. Here each entry gathers all rows of one CDR3 protein and keeps the most common genes and DNA. These V and J calls rely on TCRdb rather than the paper's analysis. The sample has 2 million or so distinct CDR3 sequences on record, about 50% of them singletons. The ten largest clonotypes hold roughly 2% of the sample.

This clonotype was found a few times. Its antigen has not been determined. No base quality information exists; no much larger clone differs at one position. The clonotype originates from a woman aged 40 to 50 in good health. The sample consisted of blood. The chain is assembled from TRBV28 and TRBJ2-7; TRBD2 is possibly the D segment (6 matching bases). The bases are TGTGCCAGCAGTCATTGGGGGGAAGGGCAGTACTTC. This is translated as CASSHWGEGQYF. With the rest looked up from the reference TRBV28 and TRBJ2-7 genes rather than sequenced, the full variable domain is DVKVTQSSRYLVKRTGEKVFLECVQDMDHENMFWYRQDPGLGLRLIYFSYDVKMKEKGDIPEGYSVSREKKERFSLILESASTNQTSMYLCASSHWGEGQYFGPGTRLTVT.